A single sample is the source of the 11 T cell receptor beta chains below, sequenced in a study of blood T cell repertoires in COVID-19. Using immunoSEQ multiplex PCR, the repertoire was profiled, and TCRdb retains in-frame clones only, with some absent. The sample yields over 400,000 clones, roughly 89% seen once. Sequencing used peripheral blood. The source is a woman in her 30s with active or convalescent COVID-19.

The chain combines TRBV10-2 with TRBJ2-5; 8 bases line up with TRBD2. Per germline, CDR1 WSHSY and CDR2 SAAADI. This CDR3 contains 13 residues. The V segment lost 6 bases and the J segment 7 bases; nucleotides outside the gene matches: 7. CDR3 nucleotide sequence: TGCGCCAGCAGGGGGACTAGTCTGTCGACCCAGTACTTC. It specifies CASRGTSLSTQYF.

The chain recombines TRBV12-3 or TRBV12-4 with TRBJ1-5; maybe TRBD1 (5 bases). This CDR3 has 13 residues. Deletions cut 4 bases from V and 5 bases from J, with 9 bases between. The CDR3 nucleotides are TGTGCCAGCAGTTGGGGCAGGGATCAGCCCCAGCATTTT. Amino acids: CASSWGRDQPQHF.

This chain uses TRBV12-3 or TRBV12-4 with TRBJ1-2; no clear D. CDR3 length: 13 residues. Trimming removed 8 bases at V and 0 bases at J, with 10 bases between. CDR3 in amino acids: CASAAMTNYGYTF. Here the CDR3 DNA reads TGTGCCAGCGCGGCAATGACTAACTATGGCTACACCTTC.

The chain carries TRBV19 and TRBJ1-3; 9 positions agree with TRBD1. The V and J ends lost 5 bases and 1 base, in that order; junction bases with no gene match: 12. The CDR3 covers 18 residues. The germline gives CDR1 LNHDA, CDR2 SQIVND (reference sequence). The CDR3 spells CASSSRTGVMSSGNTIYF. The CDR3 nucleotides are TGTGCCAGTAGTTCCCGGACAGGGGTCATGTCTTCTGGAAACACCATATATTTT.

Here the CDR3 reads CASSPLTAMPTGQYF. The CDR3, as DNA: TGTGCCAGCAGTCCGTTGACAGCCATGCCTACGGGGCAGTACTTC. V and J are TRBV27 and TRBJ2-7; D possibly corresponds to TRBD1 (5 bases). The CDR3 length is 15 residues. Trimming pared 5 bases from V and 9 bases from J, leaving 23 bases between. Germline CDR1 is MNHEY and CDR2 is SMNVEV (reference sequence).

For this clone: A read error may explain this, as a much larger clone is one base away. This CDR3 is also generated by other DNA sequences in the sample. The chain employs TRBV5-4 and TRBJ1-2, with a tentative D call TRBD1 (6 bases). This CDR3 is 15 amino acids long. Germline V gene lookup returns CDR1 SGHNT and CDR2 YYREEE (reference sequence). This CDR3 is CASSSPSTGNYGYTF. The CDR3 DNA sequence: TGTGCCAGCAGCTCACCTAGTACAGGGAATTATGGTTACACCTTC. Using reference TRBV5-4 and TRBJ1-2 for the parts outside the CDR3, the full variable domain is ETGVTQSPTHLIKTRGQQVTLRCSSQSGHNTVSWYQQALGQGPQFIFQYYREEENGRGNFPPRFSGLQFPNYSSELNVNALELDDSALYLCASSSPSTGNYGYTFGSGTRLTVV.

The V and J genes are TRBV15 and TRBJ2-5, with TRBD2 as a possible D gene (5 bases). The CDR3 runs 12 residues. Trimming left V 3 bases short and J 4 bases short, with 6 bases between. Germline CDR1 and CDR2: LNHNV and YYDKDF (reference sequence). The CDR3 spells CATSREAETQYF. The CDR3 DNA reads TGTGCCACCAGCAGGGAGGCAGAGACCCAGTACTTC.

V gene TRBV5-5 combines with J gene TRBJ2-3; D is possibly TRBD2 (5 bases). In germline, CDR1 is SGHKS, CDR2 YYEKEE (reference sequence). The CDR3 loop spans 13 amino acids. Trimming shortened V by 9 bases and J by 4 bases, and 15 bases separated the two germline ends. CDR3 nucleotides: TGTGCCACCCGAGGGTATCCCTCAGATACGCAGTATTTT. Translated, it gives CATRGYPSDTQYF. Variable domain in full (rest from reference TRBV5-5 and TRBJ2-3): DAGVTQSPTHLIKTRGQQVTLRCSPISGHKSVSWYQQVLGQGPQFIFQYYEKEERGRGNFPDRFSARQFPNYSSELNVNALLLGDSALYLCATRGYPSDTQYFGPGTRLTVL.

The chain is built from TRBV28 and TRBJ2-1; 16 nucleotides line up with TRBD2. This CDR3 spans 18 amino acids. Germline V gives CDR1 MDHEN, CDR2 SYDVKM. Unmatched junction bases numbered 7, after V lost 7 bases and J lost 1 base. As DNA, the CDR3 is TGTGCCAGCACCCTTCCGGGACTAGCGGGAGGGTCCTACAATGAGCAGTTCTTC. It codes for CASTLPGLAGGSYNEQFF.

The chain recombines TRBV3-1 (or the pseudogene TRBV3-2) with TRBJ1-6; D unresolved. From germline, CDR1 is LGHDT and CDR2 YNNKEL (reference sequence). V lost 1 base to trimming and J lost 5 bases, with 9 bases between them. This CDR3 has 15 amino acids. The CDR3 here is CASSQGVLNNSPLHF. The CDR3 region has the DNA TGTGCCAGCAGCCAAGGGGTACTAAATAATTCACCCCTCCACTTT.

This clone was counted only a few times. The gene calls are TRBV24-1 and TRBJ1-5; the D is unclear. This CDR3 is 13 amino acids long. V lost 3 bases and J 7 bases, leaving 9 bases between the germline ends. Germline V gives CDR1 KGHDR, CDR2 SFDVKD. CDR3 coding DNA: TGTGCCACCAGTGATAGCTCGGGGCAGCCCCAGCATTTT. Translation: CATSDSSGQPQHF.